The next 11 T cell receptor beta chains were all read from a single sample in a study of cytotoxic CD8 clonotypes in ibrutinib-treated CLL. Repertoires were generated with immunoSEQ multiplex PCR, while TCRdb's copy carries only in-frame clones and drops some. The sample has some 63,000 clones; over 75% are singletons. The material was PBMCs, obtained after 12 months of ibrutinib treatment. The receptors stem from a human donor with chronic lymphocytic leukemia.

The V call is TRBV2, the J call TRBJ1-2; 7 bases fit TRBD1. The CDR3 is made up of 16 amino acids. V was clipped by 1 base and J by 8 bases; unmatched bases: 13. Germline CDR1 and CDR2: SNHLY and FYNNEI. The CDR3 region is CASSEVGWDSPGGYTF. CDR3 coding DNA: TGTGCCAGCAGTGAAGTGGGGTGGGACAGCCCTGGGGGCTACACCTTC.

The V call is TRBV7-2, the J call TRBJ2-1; the D is unclear. The V and J ends lost 4 bases and 7 bases respectively, with 11 bases between them. The germline V gene has CDR1 SGHTA and CDR2 FQGNSA. This CDR3 has 13 residues. The CDR3, as DNA: TGTGCCAGCAGCTCCTACGGGCCGAATGAGCAGTTCTTC. This encodes CASSSYGPNEQFF. Drawing the rest from reference TRBV7-2 and TRBJ2-1, the complete variable domain is GAGVSQSPSNKVTEKGKDVELRCDPISGHTALYWYRQSLGQGLEFLIYFQGNSAPDKSGLPSDRFSAERTGGSVSTLTIQRTQQEDSAVYLCASSSYGPNEQFFGPGTRLTVL.

This clone was seen once. V usage is TRBV25-1 and J usage is TRBJ1-1, with a tentative D call TRBD1 (6 bases). CDR3 length: 13 amino acids. Germline V gene sequence: CDR1 MGHDK, CDR2 SYGVNS. Trimming shortened V by 8 bases and J by 6 bases, and 16 bases separated the two germline ends. CDR3 bases: TGTGCCAGCTCACAGGGATTTGGCGCTGAAGCTTTCTTT. Encoded protein: CASSQGFGAEAFF.

The chain carries TRBV6-5 and TRBJ1-2; TRBD1 agrees at 7 bases. Germline lookup yields CDR1 MNHEY and CDR2 SVGAGI. J lost 2 bases, V lost 6 bases, and 9 bases had no gene match. The CDR3 is made up of 15 amino acids. In nucleotides, the CDR3 is TGTGCCAGCAGGGACCCGGGACAGCGAAACTATGGCTACACCTTC. Translation gives CASRDPGQRNYGYTF.

The rearrangement joins TRBV5-1 to TRBJ2-1; D possibly corresponds to TRBD2 (5 bases). Trimming took 0 bases from V and 7 from J, leaving 14 bases between them. CDR1 and CDR2 from the germline V gene are SGHRS and YFSETQ. CDR3 size: 15 residues. The CDR3 DNA reads TGCGCCAGCAGCTTGGGGATGGACTCCGCGAATGAGCAGTTCTTC. Residues: CASSLGMDSANEQFF.

On this clone: At one end, the junction sequence differs from germline, possibly due to a read error. The rearrangement joins TRBV15 to TRBJ1-1; D unresolved. Germline V lookup: CDR1 LNHNV, CDR2 YYDKDF (reference sequence). This CDR3 has 13 residues. The CDR3 sequence: CATSRDMRSETIF. The CDR3 DNA follows: TGTGCCACCAGCAGAGATATGAGGAGTGAAACGATCTTT.

This chain uses TRBV28 with TRBJ2-7; 7 positions match TRBD1. The length of the CDR3 is 14 residues. V was pared by 8 bases and J by 4 bases, with 11 bases of the junction left unmatched. Germline assignment: CDR1 MDHEN and CDR2 SYDVKM. CDR3 bases: TGTGCCAGCCTAGGGGGCGCGGAGAGTTACGAGCAGTACTTC. Translated, it gives CASLGGAESYEQYF. The complete variable domain, with remaining parts taken from reference TRBV28 and TRBJ2-7, reads DVKVTQSSRYLVKRTGEKVFLECVQDMDHENMFWYRQDPGLGLRLIYFSYDVKMKEKGDIPEGYSVSREKKERFSLILESASTNQTSMYLCASLGGAESYEQYFGPGTRLTVT.

V usage is TRBV28 and J usage is TRBJ1-1; D not resolved. Germline CDR1 MDHEN, CDR2 SYDVKM. The CDR3 contains 12 residues. Trimming stripped 5 bases from V and 2 bases from J, with 6 bases between. CDR3 nucleotide sequence: TGTGCCAGCAGTATGTTAAACACTGAAGCTTTCTTT. It encodes CASSMLNTEAFF.

The chain recombines TRBV14 with TRBJ1-2; unclear D gene. V was shortened by 0 bases and J by 3 bases, with 8 bases between the two germline ends. From germline, CDR1 is SGHDN and CDR2 FVKESK. The CDR3 spans 14 residues. The CDR3 spells CASSQESGYYGYTF. The DNA for the CDR3 is TGTGCCAGCAGCCAAGAGTCTGGGTACTATGGCTACACCTTC.

The CDR3 sequence: CASSPLAGGTYEQYF. The CDR3 region has the DNA TGTGCCAGCAGCCCACTAGCGGGAGGAACCTACGAGCAGTACTTC. The chain links TRBV7-7 to TRBJ2-7; 12 nucleotides agree with TRBD2. The junction had 4 bases not matched to a gene; V was cut back by 5 bases and J by 2 bases. The germline V gene has CDR1 SSHAT and CDR2 FNYEAQ (reference sequence). This CDR3 contains 15 residues. Looking up the rest from reference TRBV7-7 and TRBJ2-7 gives the full variable domain: GAGVSQSPRYKVTKRGQDVTLRCDPISSHATLYWYQQALGQGPEFLTYFNYEAQPDKSGLPSDRFSAERPEGSISTLTIQRTEQRDSAMYRCASSPLAGGTYEQYFGPGTRLTVT.

This chain connects TRBV10-2 to TRBJ2-7, with D unresolved. Germline V gene lookup returns CDR1 WSHSY and CDR2 SAAADI. Trimming cost V 0 bases and J 13 bases, with 10 bases left between them. This CDR3 spans 11 amino acids. The CDR3 spells CASSESTLGYF. The CDR3 DNA reads as TGCGCCAGCAGTGAGTCGACTCTGGGATACTTC.